This T cell receptor beta chain was identified during a study of blood T cell repertoires in COVID-19. Profiling relied on immunoSEQ multiplex PCR, and the TCRdb table lists in-frame clones only, not all of them. The repertoire holds about 200,000 clones, with around 83% as singletons. The germline V gene has CDR1 SEHNR and CDR2 FQNEAQ (reference sequence). Trimming left V 5 bases short and J 10 bases short, with 21 bases between. The CDR3 runs to 16 residues. The chain has TRBV7-9 and TRBJ1-6; D gene ambiguous. Sequenced: PBMCs or T cells enriched from blood (not recorded which). This receptor was taken from a woman aged 40 to 50 in a cohort exposed to, infected with or recovered from COVID-19 (not recorded which). CDR3 amino acids: CASSPPGSSKASPLHF. CDR3 DNA: TGTGCCAGCAGCCCCCCCGGGTCGTCTAAGGCCTCACCCCTCCACTTT.